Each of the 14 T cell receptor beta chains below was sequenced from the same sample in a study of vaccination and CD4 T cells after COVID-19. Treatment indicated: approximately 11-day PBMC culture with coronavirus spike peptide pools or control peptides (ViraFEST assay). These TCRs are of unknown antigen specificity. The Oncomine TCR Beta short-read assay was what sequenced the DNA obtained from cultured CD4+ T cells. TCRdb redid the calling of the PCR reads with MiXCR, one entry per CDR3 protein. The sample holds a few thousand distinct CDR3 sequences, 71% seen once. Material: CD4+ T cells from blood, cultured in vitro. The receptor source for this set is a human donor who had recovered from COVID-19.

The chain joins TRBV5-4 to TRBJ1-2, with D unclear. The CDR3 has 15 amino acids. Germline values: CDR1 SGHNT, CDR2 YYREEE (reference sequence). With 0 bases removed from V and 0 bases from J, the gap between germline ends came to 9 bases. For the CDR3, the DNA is TGTGCCAGCAGCTTGGGGACCTCCTCTAACTATGGCTACACCTTC. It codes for CASSLGTSSNYGYTF.

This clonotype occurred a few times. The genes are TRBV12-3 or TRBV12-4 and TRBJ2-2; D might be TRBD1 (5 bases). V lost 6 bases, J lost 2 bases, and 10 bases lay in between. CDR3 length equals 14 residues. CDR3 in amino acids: CASSRDRNTGELFF. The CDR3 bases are TGTGCCAGCAGCCGCGACAGAAACACCGGGGAGCTGTTTTTT.

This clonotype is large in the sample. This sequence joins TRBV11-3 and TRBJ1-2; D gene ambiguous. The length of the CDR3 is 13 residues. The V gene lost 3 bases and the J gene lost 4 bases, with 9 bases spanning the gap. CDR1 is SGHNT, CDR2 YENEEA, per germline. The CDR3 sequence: CASSFDNTYGYTF. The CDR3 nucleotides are TGTGCCAGCAGCTTCGACAATACCTATGGCTACACCTTC.

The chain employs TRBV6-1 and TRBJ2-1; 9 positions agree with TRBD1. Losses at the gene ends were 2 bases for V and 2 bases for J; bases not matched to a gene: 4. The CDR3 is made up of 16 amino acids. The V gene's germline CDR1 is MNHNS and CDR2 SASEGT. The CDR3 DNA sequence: TGTGCCAGCAGTGAACTCGGGACAGGGCCCTACAATGAGCAGTTCTTC. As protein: CASSELGTGPYNEQFF.

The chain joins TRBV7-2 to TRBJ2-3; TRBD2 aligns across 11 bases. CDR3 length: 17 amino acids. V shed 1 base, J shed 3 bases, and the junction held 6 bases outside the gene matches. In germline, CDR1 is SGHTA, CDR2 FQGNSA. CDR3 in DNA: TGTGCCAGCAGCTTAGTTAGGCTAGCGGGAGGAACAGATACGCAGTATTTT. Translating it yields CASSLVRLAGGTDTQYF. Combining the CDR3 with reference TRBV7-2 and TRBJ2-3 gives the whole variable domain GAGVSQSPSNKVTEKGKDVELRCDPISGHTALYWYRQSLGQGLEFLIYFQGNSAPDKSGLPSDRFSAERTGGSVSTLTIQRTQQEDSAVYLCASSLVRLAGGTDTQYFGPGTRLTVL.

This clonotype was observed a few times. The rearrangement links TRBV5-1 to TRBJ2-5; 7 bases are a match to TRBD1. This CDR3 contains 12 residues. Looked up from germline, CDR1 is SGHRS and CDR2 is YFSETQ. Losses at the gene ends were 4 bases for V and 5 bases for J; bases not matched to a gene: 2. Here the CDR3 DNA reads TGCGCCAGCAGCGACAGGGACGAGACCCAGTACTTC. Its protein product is CASSDRDETQYF.

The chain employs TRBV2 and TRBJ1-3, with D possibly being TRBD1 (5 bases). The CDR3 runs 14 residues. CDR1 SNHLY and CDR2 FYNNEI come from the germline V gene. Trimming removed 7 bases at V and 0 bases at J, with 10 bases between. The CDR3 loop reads CASTLTDSGNTIYF. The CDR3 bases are TGTGCCAGCACCCTGACAGACTCTGGAAACACCATATATTTT.

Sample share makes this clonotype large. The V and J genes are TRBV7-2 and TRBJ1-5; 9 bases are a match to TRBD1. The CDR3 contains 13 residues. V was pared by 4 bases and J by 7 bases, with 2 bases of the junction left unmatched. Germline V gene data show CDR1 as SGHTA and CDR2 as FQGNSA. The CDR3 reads CASSYRGQQPQHF. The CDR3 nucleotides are TGTGCCAGCAGCTACAGGGGGCAGCAGCCCCAGCATTTT.

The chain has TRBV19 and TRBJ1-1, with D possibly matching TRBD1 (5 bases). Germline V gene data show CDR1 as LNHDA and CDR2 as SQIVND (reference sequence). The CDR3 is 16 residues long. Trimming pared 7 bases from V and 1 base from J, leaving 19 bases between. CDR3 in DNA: TGTGCCAGTACCCCCCGCGCCCGGGGCGCGAACACTGAAGCTTTCTTT. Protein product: CASTPRARGANTEAFF.

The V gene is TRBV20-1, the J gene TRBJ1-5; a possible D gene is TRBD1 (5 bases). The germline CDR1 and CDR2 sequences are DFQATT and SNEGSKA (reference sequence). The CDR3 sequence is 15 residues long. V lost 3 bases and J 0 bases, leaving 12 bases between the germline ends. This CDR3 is CSASGTSDSNQPQHF. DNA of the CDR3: TGCAGTGCTAGTGGGACGTCGGATAGCAATCAGCCCCAGCATTTT.

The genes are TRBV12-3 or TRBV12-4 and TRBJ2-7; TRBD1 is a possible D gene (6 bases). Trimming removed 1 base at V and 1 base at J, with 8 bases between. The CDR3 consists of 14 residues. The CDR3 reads CASSLGGRSYEQYF. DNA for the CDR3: TGTGCCAGCAGTTTAGGGGGGCGATCCTACGAGCAGTACTTC.

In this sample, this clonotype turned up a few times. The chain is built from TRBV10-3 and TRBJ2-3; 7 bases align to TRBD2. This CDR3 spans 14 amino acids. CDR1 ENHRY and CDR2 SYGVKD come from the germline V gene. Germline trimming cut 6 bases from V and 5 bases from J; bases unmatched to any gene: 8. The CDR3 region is CAISATGGGDTQYF. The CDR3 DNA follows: TGTGCCATCAGCGCAACGGGGGGAGGAGATACGCAGTATTTT.

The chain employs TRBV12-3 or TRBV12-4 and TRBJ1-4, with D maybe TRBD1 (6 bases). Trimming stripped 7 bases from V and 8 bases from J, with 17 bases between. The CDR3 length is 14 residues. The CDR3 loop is CASNSQGSQEKLFF. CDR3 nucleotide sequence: TGTGCCAGCAACTCACAGGGAAGTCAGGAAAAACTGTTTTTT.

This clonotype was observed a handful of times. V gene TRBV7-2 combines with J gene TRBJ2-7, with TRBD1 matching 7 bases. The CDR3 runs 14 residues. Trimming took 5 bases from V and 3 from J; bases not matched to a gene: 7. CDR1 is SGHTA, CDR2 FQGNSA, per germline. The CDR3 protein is CASSKGGSLYEQYF. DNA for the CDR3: TGTGCCAGCAGCAAAGGGGGCTCCCTCTACGAGCAGTACTTC.